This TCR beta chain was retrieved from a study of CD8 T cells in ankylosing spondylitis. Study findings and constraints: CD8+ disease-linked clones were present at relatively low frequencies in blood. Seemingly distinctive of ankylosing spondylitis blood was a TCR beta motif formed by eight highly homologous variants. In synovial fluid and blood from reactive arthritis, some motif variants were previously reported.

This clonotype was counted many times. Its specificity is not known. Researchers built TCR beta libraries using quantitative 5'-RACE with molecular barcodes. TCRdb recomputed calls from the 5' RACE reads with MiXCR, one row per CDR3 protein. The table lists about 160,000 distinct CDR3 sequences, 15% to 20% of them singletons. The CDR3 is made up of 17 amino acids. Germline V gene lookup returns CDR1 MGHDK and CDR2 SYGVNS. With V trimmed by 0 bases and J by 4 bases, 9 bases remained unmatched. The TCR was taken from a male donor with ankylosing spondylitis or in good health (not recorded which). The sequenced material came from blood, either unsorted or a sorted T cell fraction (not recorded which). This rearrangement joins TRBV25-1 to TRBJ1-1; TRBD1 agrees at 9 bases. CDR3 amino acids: CASSEYGGQGDSTEAFF. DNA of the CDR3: TGTGCCAGCAGTGAATATGGGGGACAGGGAGATAGCACTGAAGCTTTCTTT. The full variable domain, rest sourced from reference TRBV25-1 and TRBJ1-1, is EADIYQTPRYLVIGTGKKITLECSQTMGHDKMYWYQQDPGMELHLIHYSYGVNSTEKGDLSSESTVSRIRTEHFPLTLESARPSHTSQYLCASSEYGGQGDSTEAFFGQGTRLTVV.